This TCR beta chain was retrieved from a study of technical replicates of blood from a handful of donors. Some clones are missing from TCRdb's copy, which holds only in-frame ones; the method was immunoSEQ multiplex PCR. The repertoire holds tens of thousands of clones, with about 93% as singletons. The length of the CDR3 is 15 residues. V dropped 3 bases and J dropped 8; count of bases not matched to a gene: 7. Germline V gene sequence: CDR1 MDHEN, CDR2 SYDVKM. The chain couples TRBV28 to TRBJ2-2; 9 nucleotides align to TRBD1. Sequencing used T cells isolated from PBMCs. This TCR derives from a human donor in good health. In DNA form, the CDR3 reads TGTGCCAGCAGTTTCCAACAGGGGGCTTCAGGGGAGCTGTTTTTT. Its protein product is CASSFQQGASGELFF.